The clone carrying this T cell receptor (beta chain) was recorded many times. Antigen specificity is unknown. One entry per CDR3 protein results from TCRdb running MiXCR on the reads. The table lists hundreds of thousands of distinct CDR3 sequences, approximately 18% of them singletons. The entry originates in a study of T cell repertoires in cytomegalovirus infection. Overall study context: An indication of both CMV infection and matching HLA type came from public TCR beta signatures. Findings of the study overall: What dominated the ex vivo response were HLA-C-restricted CMV-specific TCR beta clonotypes. Carriers of CMV and the relevant HLA type were discriminated by public TCR beta frequency.

The CDR3 totals 17 residues. The germline gives CDR1 MDHEN, CDR2 SYDVKM. The ends lost 3 bases at V and 4 bases at J; junction bases unmatched: 11. The receptor was isolated from a human donor in good health (CMV status not recorded). Some clones in this sample may be carry-over from other donors' samples. What was sequenced was PBMCs. The chain couples TRBV28 to TRBJ1-5; TRBD1 matches 8 bases. This CDR3 reads CASSFGSQDRVNQPQHF. CDR3 coding DNA: TGTGCCAGCAGTTTTGGATCCCAGGACAGGGTTAATCAGCCCCAGCATTTT.